The 8 T cell receptor beta chains given below trace back to one sample, sequenced in a study of T cells after yellow fever vaccination. TCRdb fed the 5' RACE reads into MiXCR, producing one record per CDR3 protein. The repertoire holds about 430,000 distinct CDR3 sequences, about 17% seen once, with 18% in the top ten. This material consisted of PBMCs, taken before the yellow fever booster vaccination. Receptors originate from a man aged 18-30 years who received the YFV17D yellow fever vaccine.

This clonotype was detected only a few times. The rearrangement uses TRBV2 and TRBJ1-5; D uncertain. Germline V gene lookup returns CDR1 SNHLY and CDR2 FYNNEI. The V gene lost 4 bases and the J gene lost 0 bases, with 10 bases spanning the gap. This CDR3 contains 15 residues. DNA for the CDR3: TGTGCCAGCAGTGGAATGGCAGCTAGCAATCAGCCCCAGCATTTT. The encoded protein is CASSGMAASNQPQHF.

This clonotype was detected many times. The chain employs TRBV15 and TRBJ1-5; unclear D gene. Trimming took off 1 base at V and 6 bases at J, with 7 bases between the two ends. Germline CDR1 and CDR2: LNHNV and YYDKDF (reference sequence). This CDR3 is built from 13 residues. CDR3 bases: TGTGCCACCAGCAGAGGGGTGGGTCAGCCCCAGCATTTT. Translated: CATSRGVGQPQHF. Together with reference TRBV15 and TRBJ1-5, the CDR3 gives the full variable domain: DAMVIQNPRYQVTQFGKPVTLSCSQTLNHNVMYWYQQKSSQAPKLLFHYYDKDFNNEADTPDNFQSRRPNTSFCFLDIRSPGLGDTAMYLCATSRGVGQPQHFGDGTRLSIL.

This clonotype was recorded a few times. The V and J genes are TRBV5-1 and TRBJ2-5; D possibly corresponds to TRBD1 (6 bases). The germline V gene encodes CDR1 SGHRS and CDR2 YFSETQ. The V and J ends lost 9 bases and 2 bases respectively, with 17 bases between them. The CDR3 contains 14 residues. The CDR3 is CATTLQGPQETQYF. The CDR3 DNA reads as TGCGCCACCACCCTTCAGGGGCCACAAGAGACCCAGTACTTC.

The chain combines TRBV6-5 with TRBJ2-1, with 7 nucleotides matching TRBD2. CDR3 length: 16 amino acids. The germline V gene has CDR1 MNHEY and CDR2 SVGAGI. Trimming removed 2 bases from V and 2 bases from J; junction bases left unmatched: 6. This CDR3 reads CASSYISGVPYNEQFF. CDR3 coding DNA: TGTGCCAGCAGTTACATCAGCGGGGTCCCCTACAATGAGCAGTTCTTC.

This CDR3 reads CASSLNRPREKLFF. The CDR3 nucleotides read TGTGCCAGCAGCTTGAACAGGCCAAGGGAAAAACTGTTTTTT. The chain carries TRBV11-2 and TRBJ1-4; maybe TRBD1 (5 bases). CDR1 and CDR2 (germline): SGHAT, FQNNGV. The CDR3 is 14 amino acids. V lost 3 bases, J lost 8 bases, and 13 bases lay in between.

The rearrangement uses TRBV4-2 and TRBJ1-2; D possibly corresponds to TRBD1 (5 bases). The length of the CDR3 is 13 residues. Germline V gene lookup returns CDR1 LGHNA and CDR2 YNFKEQ. Trimming shortened V by 6 bases and J by 7 bases, and 15 bases separated the two germline ends. CDR3 DNA sequence: TGTGCCAGCAGTTTCCAGGGTGAATTTGGCTACACCTTC. It translates to CASSFQGEFGYTF.

This clonotype came up a few times. The genes are TRBV10-1 and TRBJ2-3; D ambiguous. Trimming pared 4 bases from V and 6 bases from J, leaving 14 bases between. Germline CDR1 and CDR2: WNHNN and SYGVQD (reference sequence). The CDR3 extends over 14 amino acids. The CDR3 spells CASSVGSTADTQYF. Written as DNA, the CDR3 is TGCGCCAGCAGTGTCGGGTCCACGGCCGATACGCAGTATTTT.

This clonotype was seen only a few times. The genes are TRBV24-1 and TRBJ2-1; D possibly corresponds to TRBD1 (5 bases). The ends were cut back, 3 bases at V and 5 bases at J, with 10 bases in the middle. There are 14 residues in the CDR3. Germline lookup yields CDR1 KGHDR and CDR2 SFDVKD. This chain's CDR3 is CATSDKGHHNEQFF. The CDR3 DNA reads TGTGCCACCAGTGATAAAGGACACCACAATGAGCAGTTCTTC.